This T cell receptor beta chain was identified during a study of T cell repertoires in cytomegalovirus infection. Study details: Recently identified HLA-C-restricted CMV epitopes and well-studied HLA-B-restricted CMV epitopes were used by the study.

TCRdb reprocessed the reads via MiXCR and lists one record per CDR3 protein. The sample includes roughly 280,000 distinct CDR3 sequences, 22% seen only once; the top ten take 15% to 20%. The CDR3 is made up of 13 amino acids. Trimming took 6 bases from V and 2 from J, leaving 10 bases between them. The sample holds a few counts of this clonotype. Its antigen is as yet unknown. This TCR was recovered from a human donor in good health (CMV status not recorded). Some clones in this sample may be carry-over from other donors' samples. The sample consisted of cultured PBMCs, taken from culture after CMV antigen stimulation. The chain uses TRBV12-3 or TRBV12-4 and TRBJ2-5; a possible D gene is TRBD2 (6 bases). Here the CDR3 reads CASRPGTQETQYF. The CDR3 nucleotides read TGTGCCAGCAGACCCGGGACTCAAGAGACCCAGTACTTC.